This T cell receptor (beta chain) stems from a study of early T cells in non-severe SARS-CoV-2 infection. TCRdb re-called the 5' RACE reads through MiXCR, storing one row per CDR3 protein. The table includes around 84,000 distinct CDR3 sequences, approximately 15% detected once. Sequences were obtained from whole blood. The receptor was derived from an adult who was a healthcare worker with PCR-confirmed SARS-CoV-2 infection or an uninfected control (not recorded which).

This CDR3 is CASSLQGPTDTQYF. DNA for the CDR3: TGTGCCAGCAGCCTTCAGGGGCCCACAGATACGCAGTATTTT. The chain carries TRBV11-3 and TRBJ2-3; D might be TRBD1 (6 bases). With 5 bases removed from V and 2 bases from J, the gap between germline ends came to 11 bases. Per the germline V gene, CDR1 is SGHNT and CDR2 is YENEEA. The CDR3 totals 14 residues.